The text below deals with one TCR beta chain. This entry belongs to a study of PD-1 and CTLA-4 blockade in melanoma. Some clones are missing from TCRdb's copy, which holds only in-frame ones; the method was immunoSEQ multiplex PCR. The data hold under 20,000 clones, with around 70% observed a single time. The V and J ends lost 6 bases and 7 bases, in that order; junction bases with no gene match: 5. This CDR3 spans 13 amino acids. Germline lookup yields CDR1 SGHAT and CDR2 FQDESV (reference sequence). The TCR comes from a human donor with melanoma. The chain couples TRBV11-1 to TRBJ1-5; 8 bases are shared with TRBD1. The source was CD8+ T cells from peripheral blood, collected from a patient given anti-PD-1 treatment. Written as DNA, the CDR3 is TGTGCCAGCAGTCAGGGGGCCAGACAGCCCCAGCATTTT. Residues: CASSQGARQPQHF.